These 26 T cell receptor beta chains originate from one sample sequenced in a study of cytomegalovirus exposure and HLA in healthy donors. 60 Vbeta and 13 Jbeta primers were used in PCR. This table comes from immunoSEQ multiplex PCR, and its TCRdb copy is limited to in-frame clones, with some not included. The table shows 200,000 to 250,000 clones, with about 85% occurring only once. Material for sequencing was PBMCs. These receptor sequences come from a woman between 45 and 60 years old in good health and CMV-seropositive.

The chain uses TRBV7-9 and TRBJ2-3, with D perhaps matching TRBD2 (5 bases). Germline V gene sequence: CDR1 SEHNR, CDR2 FQNEAQ (reference sequence). V was shortened by 3 bases and J by 6 bases, with 13 bases between the two germline ends. This CDR3 has 14 amino acids. CDR3 sequence reads: CASSLGAETDTQYF. As DNA, the CDR3 is TGTGCCAGCAGCTTGGGAGCGGAGACCGATACGCAGTATTTT.

This clone has a count of ten or more. This chain joins TRBV7-2 and TRBJ2-1, with TRBD2 matching over 9 bases. The CDR3 runs 15 residues. Germline assignment: CDR1 SGHTA and CDR2 FQGNSA. J gave up 6 bases and V 3 bases, and 6 bases lay outside the gene matches. This CDR3 reads CASSFGAGGVNEQFF. The DNA of the CDR3 is TGTGCCAGCAGCTTTGGAGCGGGGGGTGTCAATGAGCAGTTCTTC.

The chain has TRBV4-2 and TRBJ2-1; D perhaps matches TRBD2 (7 bases). The V gene lost 2 bases and the J gene lost 15 bases, with 20 bases spanning the gap. This CDR3 contains 14 residues. Germline V gene sequence: CDR1 LGHNA, CDR2 YNFKEQ. The CDR3 DNA follows: TGTGCCAGCAGCCAACCTTGGGAGGGGGGACAAGCGTTCTTC. Protein product: CASSQPWEGGQAFF.

V and J are TRBV7-2 and TRBJ2-6; 8 bases are shared with TRBD1. This CDR3 is 16 amino acids long. V lost 5 bases and J lost 2; bases outside the gene matches: 5. Germline values: CDR1 SGHTA, CDR2 FQGNSA. The CDR3 spells CASSTSGGAGANVLTF. The CDR3 coding sequence is TGTGCCAGCAGCACCTCAGGGGGCGCTGGGGCCAACGTCCTGACTTTC.

This chain links TRBV6-5 with TRBJ2-5, with TRBD1 as a possible D gene (6 bases). The end of the DNA aligns better with TRBJ2-7, so the J call may be wrong. The CDR3 runs to 13 residues. CDR1 MNHEY and CDR2 SVGAGI come from the germline V gene. CDR3 sequence: CASTGTQTYEQYF. The CDR3 nucleotides read TGTGCCAGCACCGGGACACAGACCTACGAGCAGTACTTC.

V usage is TRBV5-1 and J usage is TRBJ1-6, with 8 positions matching TRBD1. CDR1 SGHRS and CDR2 YFSETQ come from the germline V gene. The CDR3 is made up of 14 amino acids. The V segment lost 4 bases and the J segment 10 bases; nucleotides outside the gene matches: 7. CDR3 region: CASSRGQAGSPLHF. The CDR3 DNA follows: TGCGCCAGCAGCCGGGGACAGGCCGGGTCACCCCTCCACTTT.

The V call is TRBV7-8, the J call TRBJ1-5, with a possible D match to TRBD1 (6 bases). The germline V and J ends were trimmed by 7 bases and 7 bases, with 14 bases remaining between them. The CDR3 covers 13 residues. The germline gives CDR1 SGHVS, CDR2 FQNEAQ. In nucleotides, the CDR3 is TGTGCCAGCACCCGGGGGGGGCAACAGCCCCAGCATTTT. Its translation: CASTRGGQQPQHF.

V usage is TRBV5-1 and J usage is TRBJ2-4; 11 bases agree with TRBD2. Germline V gene sequence: CDR1 SGHRS, CDR2 YFSETQ. Unmatched junction bases numbered 7, after V lost 0 bases and J lost 8 bases. This CDR3 has 16 residues. This CDR3 reads CASSLGGLAGGDIQYF. Written as DNA, the CDR3 is TGCGCCAGCAGCTTGGGTGGACTAGCGGGCGGGGACATTCAGTACTTC.

This clone turned up a few times. J is TRBJ2-7 and V is TRBV4-3, with D possibly matching TRBD2 (6 bases). The V end was cut by 2 bases, the J end by 4 bases, with 6 bases between. The CDR3 is 12 residues long. The germline gives CDR1 LGHNA, CDR2 YSLEER. CDR3 in amino acids: CASSQSGYEQYF. Written as DNA, the CDR3 is TGCGCCAGCAGCCAAAGCGGGTACGAGCAGTACTTC.

Note on this clone: One end of the junction fails to match germline, which may point to a read error. The chain joins TRBV20-1 to TRBJ2-5; a weak D match, TRBD2 (5 bases). CDR1 and CDR2 from the germline V gene are DFQATT and SNEGSKA (reference sequence). The CDR3 extends over 9 amino acids. This chain's CDR3 is CSAGEAQYF. CDR3 coding DNA: TGCAGTGCGGGAGAGGCCCAGTACTTC.

This chain uses TRBV7-2 with TRBJ1-2; TRBD1 agrees at 7 bases. After removal of 5 bases from V and 6 bases from J, the junction contained 6 bases not matched to a gene. CDR1 is SGHTA, CDR2 FQGNSA, per germline. This CDR3 contains 13 residues. CDR3 amino acids: CASSLGTEDGYTF. The DNA of the CDR3 is TGTGCCAGCAGCCTCGGGACAGAGGATGGCTACACCTTC.

The chain combines TRBV12-5 with TRBJ2-7, with TRBD2 matching over 8 bases. Germline V lookup: CDR1 LGHNT, CDR2 FRNRAP. CDR3 length: 14 residues. V dropped 5 bases and J dropped 2; count of bases not matched to a gene: 5. This CDR3 reads CASGPGGLPYEQYF. CDR3 coding DNA: TGTGCTAGTGGTCCGGGGGGGCTTCCCTACGAGCAGTACTTC.

This clone has a handful of counts. The rearrangement links TRBV11-2 to TRBJ2-4; weak D call: TRBD2 (6 bases). CDR1 SGHAT and CDR2 FQNNGV come from the germline V gene. V was clipped by 1 base and J by 1 base, with 14 bases between them. There are 17 residues in the CDR3. The CDR3 here is CASSLALAWIAKNIQYF. DNA for the CDR3: TGTGCCAGCAGCTTAGCTCTAGCGTGGATCGCCAAAAACATTCAGTACTTC.

The rearrangement joins TRBV5-1 to TRBJ2-7; weak D call: TRBD1 (5 bases). The CDR3 totals 13 residues. V lost 0 bases, J lost 5 bases, and 9 bases lay in between. CDR1 SGHRS and CDR2 YFSETQ come from the germline V gene. CDR3 nucleotides: TGCGCCAGCAGCTTGGGTCAGGGTCACGAGCAGTACTTC. This sequence encodes CASSLGQGHEQYF.

This clone was seen a single time. The rearrangement uses TRBV27 and TRBJ2-3, with D possibly TRBD1 on 5 matching bases. CDR3 length: 15 amino acids. Trimming pared 3 bases from V and 4 bases from J, leaving 14 bases between. Germline-derived CDR1 and CDR2 are MNHEY and SMNVEV (reference sequence). In DNA, the CDR3 is TGTGCCAGCAGTTTGCGTCAGGGTCTCGCAGATACGCAGTATTTT. Translation: CASSLRQGLADTQYF.

The rearrangement uses TRBV6-6 and TRBJ1-3; 8 bases fit TRBD1. The V gene's germline CDR1 is MNHNY and CDR2 SVGAGI (reference sequence). V gave up 6 bases and J gave up 7 bases; unmatched junction bases: 5. The CDR3 extends over 13 amino acids. In DNA, the CDR3 is TGTGCCAGCAGAACCACAGGGGGGAACACCATATATTTT. This translates into CASRTTGGNTIYF.

The chain uses TRBV4-2 and TRBJ1-1; D is ambiguous. CDR1 LGHNA and CDR2 YNFKEQ come from the germline V gene. The V gene lost 0 bases and the J gene lost 5 bases, with 16 bases spanning the gap. The CDR3 sequence is 16 residues long. This chain's CDR3 is CASSQDLGGYGTEAFF. The CDR3 DNA sequence: TGTGCCAGCAGCCAAGATCTCGGAGGGTATGGGACTGAAGCTTTCTTT.

The rearrangement joins TRBV28 to TRBJ1-1, with D unclear. The CDR3 totals 16 residues. The germline V gene encodes CDR1 MDHEN and CDR2 SYDVKM. Trimming cost V 5 bases and J 2 bases, with 18 bases left between them. DNA for the CDR3: TGTGCCAGCAGTCCCCGAGGAAAGAGTAGAAACACTGAAGCTTTCTTT. Amino acid sequence: CASSPRGKSRNTEAFF.

The J gene is TRBJ1-1, the V gene TRBV28; TRBD1 aligns across 9 bases. CDR1 MDHEN and CDR2 SYDVKM come from the germline V gene. The V and J ends lost 5 bases and 3 bases, in that order; junction bases with no gene match: 4. The CDR3 sequence is 14 residues long. CDR3 nucleotide sequence: TGTGCCAGCAGTCTGACAGGGGGTTACACTGAAGCTTTCTTT. This encodes CASSLTGGYTEAFF.

The V gene is TRBV30, the J gene TRBJ1-2; 8 bases align to TRBD1. V lost 7 bases to trimming and J lost 8 bases; unmatched junction nucleotides: 6. The CDR3 is 11 amino acids. Germline loops: CDR1 GTSNPN, CDR2 SVGIG (reference sequence). The CDR3 nucleotides are TGTGCCTCCAGGGGACAGGCCGGCTACACCTTC. It codes for CASRGQAGYTF.

Of note for this clone: Additional DNA sequences in this sample encode the identical CDR3. This chain uses TRBV6-1 with TRBJ2-7; D possibly corresponds to TRBD1 (5 bases). Trimming took off 3 bases at V and 5 bases at J, with 11 bases between the two ends. The CDR3 has 13 amino acids. CDR1 is MNHNS, CDR2 SASEGT, per germline. CDR3 bases: TGTGCCAGCAGTGAGGCAGGGCCTGACGAGCAGTACTTC. Amino acid sequence: CASSEAGPDEQYF.

CDR3 DNA: TGCAGTGCGCGACTTTACAATGAGCAGTTCTTC. Its translation: CSARLYNEQFF. V and J are TRBV20-1 and TRBJ2-1; no firm D call. Germline CDR1 reads DFQATT; CDR2 reads SNEGSKA (reference sequence). This CDR3 is built from 11 residues. Trimming shortened V by 6 bases and J by 4 bases, and 7 bases separated the two germline ends.

The CDR3 sequence is CASSLRTGEGNTIYF. CDR3 DNA: TGCGCCAGCAGCCTGCGGACAGGGGAAGGAAACACCATATATTTT. V and J are TRBV5-1 and TRBJ1-3, with TRBD1 matching over 9 bases. The CDR3 loop spans 15 amino acids. V dropped 4 bases and J dropped 4; count of bases not matched to a gene: 6. CDR1 is SGHRS and CDR2 is YFSETQ in the germline V gene.

The chain has TRBV7-6 and TRBJ1-2; 7 bases agree with TRBD1. V lost 0 bases, J lost 3 bases, and 4 bases stayed unmatched. CDR1 and CDR2 from the germline V gene are SGHVS and FNYEAQ. This CDR3 contains 15 residues. DNA for the CDR3: TGTGCCAGCAGCTTAGCCCTAGGGGGCGACTATGGCTACACCTTC. This translates into CASSLALGGDYGYTF.

The chain carries TRBV2 and TRBJ2-2; D is ambiguous. V was pared by 6 bases and J by 0 bases, with 5 bases between. The CDR3 spans 13 residues. Germline V CDR1 and CDR2: SNHLY, FYNNEI. The chain's CDR3 is CASRETNTGELFF. The CDR3 nucleotides read TGTGCCAGCAGGGAGACGAACACCGGGGAGCTGTTTTTT.

V is TRBV20-1 and J is TRBJ2-1; D unresolved. CDR1 DFQATT and CDR2 SNEGSKA come from the germline V gene (reference sequence). This CDR3 has 11 residues. V dropped 2 bases and J dropped 7 bases, with 6 bases sitting between them. The CDR3 spells CSARPVNEQFF. DNA for the CDR3: TGCAGTGCTAGACCTGTGAATGAGCAGTTCTTC.